This TCR beta chain was captured by sequencing in a study of T cell responses to AZD1222 COVID-19 vaccine. Generated by immunoSEQ multiplex PCR, the TCRdb table keeps only in-frame clones and is missing some. Among over 130,000 clones listed, almost 90% were seen once. This clone was detected only once. The sequencing here drew on peripheral blood, taken on day 0 of AZD1222 vaccination. The sequence came from an adult in good health.

The CDR3 DNA reads as TGTGCCAGCAGCCCAAGACCGGGACTCGCTCGCGGCGAGCAGTACTTC. Translated, it gives CASSPRPGLARGEQYF. The chain uses TRBV7-2 and TRBJ2-7; D is possibly TRBD2 (6 bases). The CDR3 has 16 residues. Germline V gene data show CDR1 as SGHTA and CDR2 as FQGNSA. Trimming removed 5 bases at V and 6 bases at J, with 23 bases between.